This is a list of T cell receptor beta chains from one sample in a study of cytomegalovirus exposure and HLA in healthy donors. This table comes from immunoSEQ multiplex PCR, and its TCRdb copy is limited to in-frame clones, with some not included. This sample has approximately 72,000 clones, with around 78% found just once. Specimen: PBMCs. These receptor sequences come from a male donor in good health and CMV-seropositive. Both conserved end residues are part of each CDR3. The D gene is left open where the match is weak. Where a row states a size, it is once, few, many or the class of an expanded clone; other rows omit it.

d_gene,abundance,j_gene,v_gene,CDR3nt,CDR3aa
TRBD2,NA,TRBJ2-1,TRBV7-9,TGTGCCAGCACCAAACGGGGGGGATTGCATGAGCAGTTCTTC,CASTKRGGLHEQFF
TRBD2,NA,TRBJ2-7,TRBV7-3,TGTGCCAGCAGCGAAACTAGCGGGGCGGGCGAGCAGTACTTC,CASSETSGAGEQYF
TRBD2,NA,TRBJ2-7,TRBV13,TGTGCCAGCAGCCGGAGCGGGAGCAGCTACGAGCAGTACTTC,CASSRSGSSYEQYF
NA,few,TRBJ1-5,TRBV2,TGTGCCAGCAGTGAAGCGCTCTTTGATTCCTATAGCAATCAGCCCCAGCATTTT,CASSEALFDSYSNQPQHF
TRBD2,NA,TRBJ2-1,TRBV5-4,TGTGCCTCCAGAGAGCGGGGGGGATACAATGAGCAGTTCTTC,CASRERGGYNEQFF
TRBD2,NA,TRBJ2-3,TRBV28,TGTGCCAGCAGTCCCGGACTAGCGGGAGTCTCAGATACGCAGTATTTT,CASSPGLAGVSDTQYF
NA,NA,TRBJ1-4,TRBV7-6,TGTGCCAGCAGCCTAGGGTCAGGGGCAACTAATGAAAAACTGTTTTTT,CASSLGSGATNEKLFF
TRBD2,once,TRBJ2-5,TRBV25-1,TGTGCCAGCAGTAAACACGGACTAGCGGGAGAGACCCAGTACTTC,CASSKHGLAGETQYF
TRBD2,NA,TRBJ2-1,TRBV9,TGTGCCAGCAGCGTAGTGGGACTAGCGGGGGTGGATGAGCAGTTCTTC,CASSVVGLAGVDEQFF
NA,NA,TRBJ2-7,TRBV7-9,TGTGCCAGCAGCTTGGCGGTCAGTAACTACGAGCAGTACTTC,CASSLAVSNYEQYF
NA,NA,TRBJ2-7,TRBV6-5,TGTGCCAGCAGCCCCGGGGGGCCTTTCCACGAGCAGTACTTC,CASSPGGPFHEQYF
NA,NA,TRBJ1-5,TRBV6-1,TGTGCCAGCAGCGTTTCCAGGGGAAGCAATCAGCCCCAGCATTTT,CASSVSRGSNQPQHF
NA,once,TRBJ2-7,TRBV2,TGTGCCAGCAACGGGGGGCGGGCCCAGTCCCCCTACGAGCAGTACTTC,CASNGGRAQSPYEQYF
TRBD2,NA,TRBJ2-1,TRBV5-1,TGCGCCAGCAGCGAAACCTCTAGCGGGAGCCATGAGCAGTTCTTC,CASSETSSGSHEQFF
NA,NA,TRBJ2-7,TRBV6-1,TGTGCCAGCAGTGAAATCTATTCTGGCACTAGCTCCTACGAGCAGTACTTC,CASSEIYSGTSSYEQYF
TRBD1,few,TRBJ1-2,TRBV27,TGTGCCAGCAGTTTCGGGACAGGGGGAAGGGGCTACACCTTC,CASSFGTGGRGYTF
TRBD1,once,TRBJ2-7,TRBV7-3,TGTGCCAGCAGCTGGGACAGGGGGCCCTACGAGCAGTACTTC,CASSWDRGPYEQYF
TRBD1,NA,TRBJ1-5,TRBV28,TGTGCCAGCAGTTTACGGACAGGGGGATGGAATCAGCCCCAGCATTTT,CASSLRTGGWNQPQHF
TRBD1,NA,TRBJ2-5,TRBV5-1,TGCGCCAGCAGCCTGAGGACAGGGCAGAGGGAGACCCAGTACTTC,CASSLRTGQRETQYF
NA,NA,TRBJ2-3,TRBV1,TGCACCAGCAGCCGTCGGGGGGGATTACTGGATACGCAGTATTTT,CTSSRRGGLLDTQYF
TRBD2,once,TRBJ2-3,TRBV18,TGTGCCAGCTCACCACAGCGGGGGGGCCCAGATACGCAGTATTTT,CASSPQRGGPDTQYF
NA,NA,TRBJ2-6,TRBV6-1,TGTGCCAGCAGTGAAGTAGCCTCTGGGGCCAACGTCCTGACTTTC,CASSEVASGANVLTF
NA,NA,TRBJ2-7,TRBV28,TGTGCCAGCAGTTTCTACTACAGGGACTACGAGCAGTACTTC,CASSFYYRDYEQYF
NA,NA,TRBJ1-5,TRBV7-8,TGTGCCAGCAGCTTTAATCCCCACATCAGACAGGGCAATCAGCCCCAGCATTTT,CASSFNPHIRQGNQPQHF
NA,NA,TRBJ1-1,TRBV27,TGTGCCAGCAGTTCGCTAGGATTATTGAACACTGAAGCTTTCTTT,CASSSLGLLNTEAFF
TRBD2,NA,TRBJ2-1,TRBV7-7,TGTGCCAGCAGCATATCTAGCGGCACCTACAATGAGCAGTTCTTC,CASSISSGTYNEQFF
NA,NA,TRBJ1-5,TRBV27,TGTGCCAGCAGTTTCCAGGGGAATCAGCCCCAGCATTTT,CASSFQGNQPQHF
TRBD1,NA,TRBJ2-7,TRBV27,TGTGCCAGCAGTTGGACAGGGGCCTACGAGCAGTACTTC,CASSWTGAYEQYF
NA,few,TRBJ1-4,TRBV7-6,TGTGCCAGCAGCCTTTCTACTAGGCCGGGGGGGGAACTGTTTTTT,CASSLSTRPGGELFF
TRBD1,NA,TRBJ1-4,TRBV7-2,TGTGCCAGCAGCTCTTACCGGGACAGGGAGTATGGAAAACTGTTTTTT,CASSSYRDREYGKLFF
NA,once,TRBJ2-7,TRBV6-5,TGTGCCAGCAGTTACTCAGGCACTGGGCGGCAGTACTTC,CASSYSGTGRQYF
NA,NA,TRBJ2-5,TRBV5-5,TGTGCCAGCAGCTTGGAGAGGGGACACCTCCAAGAGACCCAGTACTTC,CASSLERGHLQETQYF
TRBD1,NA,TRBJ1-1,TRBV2,TGTGCCAGCAAGGGGACAGCGAACACTGAAGCTTTCTTT,CASKGTANTEAFF
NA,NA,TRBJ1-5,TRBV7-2,TGTGCCAGCAGCTTTGGGCCCGGGAGGAATCAGCCCCAGCATTTT,CASSFGPGRNQPQHF
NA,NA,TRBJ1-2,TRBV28,TGTGCCAGCAGGCAGAGTCAGGGGGGCTACACCTTC,CASRQSQGGYTF
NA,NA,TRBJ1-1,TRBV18,TGTGCCAGCTCACCAACATTGGACAGTAACACTGAAGCTTTCTTT,CASSPTLDSNTEAFF
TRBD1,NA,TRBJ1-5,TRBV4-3,TGCGCCAGCAGCCTAGGACTTACGACAGGGGGCTTTCAGCCCCAGCATTTT,CASSLGLTTGGFQPQHF
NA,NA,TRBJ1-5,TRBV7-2,TGTGCCAGCAGCGTCGGGGGGGCAGGTCAGCCCCAGCATTTT,CASSVGGAGQPQHF
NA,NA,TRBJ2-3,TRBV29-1,TGCAGCCCCCGCGGGGCTCTCACAGATACGCAGTATTTT,CSPRGALTDTQYF
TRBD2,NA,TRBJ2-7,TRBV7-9,TGTGCCAGCAGCTTAGAAAGCGGGAGTCACCACGAGCAGTACTTC,CASSLESGSHHEQYF
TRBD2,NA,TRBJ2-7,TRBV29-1,TGCAGCGTAGAAGGGACTAGCGGGGAGTACGAGCAGTACTTC,CSVEGTSGEYEQYF